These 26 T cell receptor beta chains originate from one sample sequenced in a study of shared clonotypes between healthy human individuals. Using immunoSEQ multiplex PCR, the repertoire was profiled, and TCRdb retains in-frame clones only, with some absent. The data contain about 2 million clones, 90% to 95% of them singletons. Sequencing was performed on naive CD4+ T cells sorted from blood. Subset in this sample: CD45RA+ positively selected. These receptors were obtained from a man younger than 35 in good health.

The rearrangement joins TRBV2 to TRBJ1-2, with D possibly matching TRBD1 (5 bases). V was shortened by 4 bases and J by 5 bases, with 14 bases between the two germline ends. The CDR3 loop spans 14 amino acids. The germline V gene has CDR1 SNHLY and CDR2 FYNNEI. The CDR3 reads CASSVSDSPYGYTF. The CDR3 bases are TGTGCCAGCAGTGTTTCAGACAGTCCGTATGGCTACACCTTC.

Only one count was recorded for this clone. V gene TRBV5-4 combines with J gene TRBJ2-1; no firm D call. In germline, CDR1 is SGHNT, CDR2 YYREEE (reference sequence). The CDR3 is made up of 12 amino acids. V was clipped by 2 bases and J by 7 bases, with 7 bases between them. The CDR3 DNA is TGTGCCAGCAGCTTCAACCTGAATGAGCAGTTCTTC. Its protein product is CASSFNLNEQFF.

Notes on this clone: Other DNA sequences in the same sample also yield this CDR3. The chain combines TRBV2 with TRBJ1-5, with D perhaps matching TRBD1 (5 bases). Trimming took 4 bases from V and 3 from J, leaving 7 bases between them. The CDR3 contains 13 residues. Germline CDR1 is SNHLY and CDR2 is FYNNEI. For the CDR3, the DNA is TGTGCCAGCAGTGGACAGTACAATCAGCCCCAGCATTTT. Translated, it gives CASSGQYNQPQHF.

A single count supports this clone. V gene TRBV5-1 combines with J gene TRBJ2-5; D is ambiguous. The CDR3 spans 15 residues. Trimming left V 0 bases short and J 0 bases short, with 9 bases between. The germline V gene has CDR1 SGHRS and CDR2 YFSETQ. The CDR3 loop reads CASSLGGYYQETQYF. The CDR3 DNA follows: TGCGCCAGCAGCTTGGGAGGTTATTACCAAGAGACCCAGTACTTC.

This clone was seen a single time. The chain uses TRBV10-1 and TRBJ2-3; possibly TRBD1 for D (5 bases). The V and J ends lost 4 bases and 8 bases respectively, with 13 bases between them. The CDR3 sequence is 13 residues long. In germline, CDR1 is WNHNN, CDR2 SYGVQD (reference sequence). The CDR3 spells CASSGSGLSTQYF. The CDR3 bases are TGCGCCAGCAGTGGGTCAGGGCTTTCTACGCAGTATTTT.

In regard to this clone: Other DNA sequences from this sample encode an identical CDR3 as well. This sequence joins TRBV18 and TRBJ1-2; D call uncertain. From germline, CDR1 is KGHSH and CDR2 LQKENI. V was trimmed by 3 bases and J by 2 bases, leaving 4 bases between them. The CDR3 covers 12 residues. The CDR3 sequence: CASSPNNYGYTF. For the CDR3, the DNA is TGTGCCAGCTCACCCAACAACTATGGCTACACCTTC.

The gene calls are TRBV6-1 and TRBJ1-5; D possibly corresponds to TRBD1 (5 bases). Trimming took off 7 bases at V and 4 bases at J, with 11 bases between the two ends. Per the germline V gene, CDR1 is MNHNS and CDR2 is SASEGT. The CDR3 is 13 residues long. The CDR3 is CASTAQENQPQHF. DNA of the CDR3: TGTGCCAGCACCGCACAGGAGAATCAGCCCCAGCATTTT.

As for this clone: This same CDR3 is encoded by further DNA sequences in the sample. CDR3 coding DNA: TGTGCCAGCTCACCATCCGGGAGCAATTCACCCCTCCACTTT. As protein: CASSPSGSNSPLHF. V gene TRBV18 combines with J gene TRBJ1-6; D unclear. The CDR3 contains 14 residues. Germline lookup yields CDR1 KGHSH and CDR2 LQKENI. Trimming stripped 2 bases from V and 7 bases from J, with 9 bases between. Full variable domain (outside the CDR3, taken from reference TRBV18 and TRBJ1-6): NAGVMQNPRHLVRRRGQEARLRCSPMKGHSHVYWYRQLPEEGLKFMVYLQKENIIDESGMPKERFSAEFPKEGPSILRIQQVVRGDSAAYFCASSPSGSNSPLHFGNGTRLTVT.

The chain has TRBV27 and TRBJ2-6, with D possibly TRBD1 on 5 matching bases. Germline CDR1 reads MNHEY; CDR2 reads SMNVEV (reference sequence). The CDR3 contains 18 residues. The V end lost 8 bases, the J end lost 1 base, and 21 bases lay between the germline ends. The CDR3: CASGIGAGFWSGANVLTF. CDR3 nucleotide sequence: TGTGCCAGCGGAATTGGGGCCGGTTTTTGGTCTGGGGCCAACGTCCTGACTTTC.

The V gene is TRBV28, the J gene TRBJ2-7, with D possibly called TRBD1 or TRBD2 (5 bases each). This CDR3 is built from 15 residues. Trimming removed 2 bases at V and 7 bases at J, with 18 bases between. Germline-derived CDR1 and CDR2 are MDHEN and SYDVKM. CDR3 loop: CASSLQGAGLGEQYF. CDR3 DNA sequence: TGTGCCAGCAGTTTACAGGGAGCTGGATTGGGGGAGCAGTACTTC.

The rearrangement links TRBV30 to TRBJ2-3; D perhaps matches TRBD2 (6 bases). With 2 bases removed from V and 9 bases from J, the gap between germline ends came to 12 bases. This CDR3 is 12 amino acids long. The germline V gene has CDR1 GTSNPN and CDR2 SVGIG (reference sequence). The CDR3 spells CAWSSGASTQYF. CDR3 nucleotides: TGTGCCTGGAGTTCGGGAGCGAGCACGCAGTATTTT.

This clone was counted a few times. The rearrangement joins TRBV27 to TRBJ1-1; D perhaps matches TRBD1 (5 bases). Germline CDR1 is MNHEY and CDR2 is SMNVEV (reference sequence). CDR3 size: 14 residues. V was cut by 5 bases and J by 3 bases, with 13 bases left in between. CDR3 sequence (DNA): TGTGCCAGCAGTAAGTGGGGGATCTACACTGAAGCTTTCTTT. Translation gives CASSKWGIYTEAFF.

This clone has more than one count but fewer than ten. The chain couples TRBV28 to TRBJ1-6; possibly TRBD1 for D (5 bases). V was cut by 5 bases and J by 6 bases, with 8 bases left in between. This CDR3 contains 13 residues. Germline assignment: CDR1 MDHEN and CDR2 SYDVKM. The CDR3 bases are TGTGCCAGCAGTCCGGGGGTTAATTCACCCCTCCACTTT. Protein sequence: CASSPGVNSPLHF.

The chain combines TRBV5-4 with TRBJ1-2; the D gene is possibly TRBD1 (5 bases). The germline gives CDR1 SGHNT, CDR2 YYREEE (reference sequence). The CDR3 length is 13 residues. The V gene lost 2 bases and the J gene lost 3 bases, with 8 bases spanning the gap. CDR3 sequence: CASSFPTDYGYTF. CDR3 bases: TGTGCCAGCAGCTTTCCGACAGACTATGGCTACACCTTC.

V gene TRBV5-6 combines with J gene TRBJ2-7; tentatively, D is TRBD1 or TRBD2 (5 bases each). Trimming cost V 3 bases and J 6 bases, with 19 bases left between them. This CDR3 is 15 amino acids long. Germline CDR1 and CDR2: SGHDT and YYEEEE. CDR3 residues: CASSSSGTPKPEQYF. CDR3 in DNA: TGTGCCAGCAGCTCCTCCGGGACCCCGAAACCCGAGCAGTACTTC.

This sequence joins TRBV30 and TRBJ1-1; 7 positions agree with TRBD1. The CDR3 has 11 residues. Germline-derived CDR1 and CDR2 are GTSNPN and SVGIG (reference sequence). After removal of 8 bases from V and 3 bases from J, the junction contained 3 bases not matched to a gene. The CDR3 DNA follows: TGTGCCGTACAGGGGTACACTGAAGCTTTCTTT. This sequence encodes CAVQGYTEAFF.

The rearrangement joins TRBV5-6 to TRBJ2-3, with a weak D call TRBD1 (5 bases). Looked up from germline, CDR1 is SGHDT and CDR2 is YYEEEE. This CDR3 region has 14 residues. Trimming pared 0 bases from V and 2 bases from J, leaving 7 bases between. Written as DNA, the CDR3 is TGTGCCAGCAGCTTGGCCGGACACACAGATACGCAGTATTTT. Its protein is CASSLAGHTDTQYF.

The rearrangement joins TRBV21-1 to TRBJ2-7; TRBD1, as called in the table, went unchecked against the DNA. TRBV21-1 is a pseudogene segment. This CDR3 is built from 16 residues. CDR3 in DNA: TGTGCCAGCAGCAAAGCCTCCGCAGGGGGTGCCTACGAGCAGTACTTC. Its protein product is CASSKASAGGAYEQYF.

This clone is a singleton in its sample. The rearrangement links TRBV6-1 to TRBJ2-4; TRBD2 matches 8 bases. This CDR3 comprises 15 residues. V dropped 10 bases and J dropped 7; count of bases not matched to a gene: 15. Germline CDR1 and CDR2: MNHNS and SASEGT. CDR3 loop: CATRKRERLGNIQYF. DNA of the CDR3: TGTGCCACCAGAAAGCGGGAGAGATTAGGTAACATTCAGTACTTC.

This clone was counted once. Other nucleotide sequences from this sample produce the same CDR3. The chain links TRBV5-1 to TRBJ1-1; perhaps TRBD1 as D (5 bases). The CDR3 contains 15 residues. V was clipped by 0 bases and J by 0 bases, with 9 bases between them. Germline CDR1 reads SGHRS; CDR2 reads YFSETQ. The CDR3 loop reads CASSLGQGLNTEAFF. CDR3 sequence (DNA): TGCGCCAGCAGCTTGGGGCAGGGCCTGAACACTGAAGCTTTCTTT.

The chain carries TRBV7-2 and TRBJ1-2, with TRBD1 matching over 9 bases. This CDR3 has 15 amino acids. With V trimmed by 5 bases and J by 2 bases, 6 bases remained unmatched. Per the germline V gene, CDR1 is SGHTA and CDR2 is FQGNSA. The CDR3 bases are TGTGCCAGCAGCGGTGGGACAGGGAGGAACTATGGCTACACCTTC. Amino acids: CASSGGTGRNYGYTF. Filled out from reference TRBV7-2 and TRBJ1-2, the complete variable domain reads GAGVSQSPSNKVTEKGKDVELRCDPISGHTALYWYRQSLGQGLEFLIYFQGNSAPDKSGLPSDRFSAERTGGSVSTLTIQRTQQEDSAVYLCASSGGTGRNYGYTFGSGTRLTVV.

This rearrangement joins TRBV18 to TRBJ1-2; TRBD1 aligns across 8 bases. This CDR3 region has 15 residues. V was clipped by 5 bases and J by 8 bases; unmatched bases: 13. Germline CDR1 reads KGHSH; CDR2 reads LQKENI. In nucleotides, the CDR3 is TGTGCCAGCTCAGCCGGGACAGGTCGAGCAGGAGGCTACACCTTC. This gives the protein CASSAGTGRAGGYTF.

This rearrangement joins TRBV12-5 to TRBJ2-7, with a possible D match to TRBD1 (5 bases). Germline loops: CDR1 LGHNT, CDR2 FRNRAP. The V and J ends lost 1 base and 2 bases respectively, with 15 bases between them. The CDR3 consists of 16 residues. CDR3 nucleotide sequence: TGTGCTAGTGGTTTGGCTGACAGTTATGCACCCTACGAGCAGTACTTC. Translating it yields CASGLADSYAPYEQYF.

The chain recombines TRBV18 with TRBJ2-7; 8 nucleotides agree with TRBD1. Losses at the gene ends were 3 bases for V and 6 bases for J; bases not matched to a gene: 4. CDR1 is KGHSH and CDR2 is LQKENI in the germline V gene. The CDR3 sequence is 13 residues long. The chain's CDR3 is CASSPDRGAEQYF. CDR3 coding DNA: TGTGCCAGCTCACCCGACAGGGGCGCCGAGCAGTACTTC.

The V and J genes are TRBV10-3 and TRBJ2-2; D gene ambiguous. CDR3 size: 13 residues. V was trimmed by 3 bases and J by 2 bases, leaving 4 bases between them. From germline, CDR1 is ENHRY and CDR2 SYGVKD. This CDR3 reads CAISDTNTGELFF. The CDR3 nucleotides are TGTGCCATCAGTGACACCAACACCGGGGAGCTGTTTTTT.

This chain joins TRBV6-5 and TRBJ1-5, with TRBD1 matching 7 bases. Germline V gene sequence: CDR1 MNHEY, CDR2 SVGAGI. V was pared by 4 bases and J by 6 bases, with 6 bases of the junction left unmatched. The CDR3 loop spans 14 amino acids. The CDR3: CASSLGQESQPQHF. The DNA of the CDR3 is TGTGCCAGCAGTTTAGGACAGGAATCTCAGCCCCAGCATTTT.